This T cell receptor beta chain was sequenced in a study of cytomegalovirus exposure and HLA in healthy donors. Of note for this clone: Its antigen is undetermined.

The CDR3 totals 13 residues. Trimming took 0 bases from V and 7 from J, leaving 8 bases between them. Regarding the study as a whole: What TCR beta sequences reportedly achieved was accurate prediction of HLA-A and HLA-B alleles in most subjects. Previously analyzed data showed that most TCR beta V segments were productive at a frequency of about 87% or about 30%.

The PCR made use of 60 Vbeta and 13 Jbeta primers. Here immunoSEQ multiplex PCR was the method, and the copy in TCRdb shows in-frame clones only, minus some. The table includes 210,000 or so clones, 85% to 90% detected once. V and J are TRBV5-3 and TRBJ1-5; D call uncertain. TRBV5-3 qualifies as an ORF whose function is uncertain. The source of this sequence is a human donor in good health. Sample: PBMCs. CDR3 in DNA: TGTGCCAGAAGCTTGGGGGTGAGGCAGCCCCAGCATTTT. As protein: CARSLGVRQPQHF.